The 31 T cell receptor beta chains in this list originate from one sample, sequenced in a study of shared clonotypes between healthy human individuals. Using immunoSEQ multiplex PCR, the repertoire was profiled, and TCRdb retains in-frame clones only, with some absent. The data contain about 710,000 clones, approximately 72% of them singletons. The sequencing input was memory CD4+ T cells sorted from blood. Subset of the sample: CD45RA-negative fraction. These receptors all come from a woman aged 25-40 years in good health.

The chain uses TRBV28 and TRBJ1-2, with 8 bases identical to TRBD1. V lost 8 bases to trimming and J lost 7 bases; unmatched junction nucleotides: 15. There are 15 residues in the CDR3. Looked up from germline, CDR1 is MDHEN and CDR2 is SYDVKM. This CDR3 reads CASHGAGGPRFGYTF. The CDR3 DNA reads TGTGCCAGCCACGGGGCAGGGGGCCCGCGGTTTGGCTACACCTTC.

J is TRBJ2-7 and V is TRBV2; D remains ambiguous. The CDR3 has 12 amino acids. Trimming stripped 3 bases from V and 2 bases from J, with 5 bases between. In germline, CDR1 is SNHLY, CDR2 FYNNEI. The CDR3: CASSDLTYEQYF. The CDR3 nucleotides read TGTGCCAGCAGTGACTTAACCTACGAGCAGTACTTC.

J is TRBJ2-4 and V is TRBV15; 10 bases match TRBD2. CDR1 is LNHNV and CDR2 is YYDKDF in the germline V gene (reference sequence). The trim removed 5 bases at V and 8 bases at J, leaving 9 bases unmatched. This CDR3 region has 15 residues. For the CDR3, the DNA is TGTGCCACCAGCGGCTTAGCGGGAGGAGAAGACATTCAGTACTTC. Protein sequence: CATSGLAGGEDIQYF. Full variable domain (outside the CDR3, taken from reference TRBV15 and TRBJ2-4): DAMVIQNPRYQVTQFGKPVTLSCSQTLNHNVMYWYQQKSSQAPKLLFHYYDKDFNNEADTPDNFQSRRPNTSFCFLDIRSPGLGDTAMYLCATSGLAGGEDIQYFGAGTRLSVL.

The chain recombines TRBV7-3 with TRBJ2-2, with 12 bases identical to TRBD1. V gave up 1 base and J gave up 8 bases; unmatched junction bases: 11. The CDR3 is made up of 18 amino acids. Looked up from germline, CDR1 is SGHTA and CDR2 is FQGTGA. The CDR3 spells CASSLIGSLGQGAGELFF. The DNA of the CDR3 is TGTGCCAGCAGCTTAATCGGCTCCTTGGGACAGGGGGCGGGGGAGCTGTTTTTT. The full variable domain, completed using reference TRBV7-3 and TRBJ2-2, is GAGVSQTPSNKVTEKGKYVELRCDPISGHTALYWYRQSLGQGPEFLIYFQGTGAADDSGLPNDRFFAVRPEGSVSTLKIQRTERGDSAVYLCASSLIGSLGQGAGELFFGEGSRLTVL.

The rearrangement joins TRBV27 to TRBJ2-6, with D possibly TRBD2 on 5 matching bases. Trimming cost V 10 bases and J 2 bases, with 24 bases left between them. The germline gives CDR1 MNHEY, CDR2 SMNVEV (reference sequence). CDR3 size: 18 residues. In nucleotides, the CDR3 is TGTGCCACTTTGCCCGGACCTAGGGCGAGGGCTGGGGCCAACGTCCTGACTTTC. Its protein is CATLPGPRARAGANVLTF. Together with reference TRBV27 and TRBJ2-6, the CDR3 gives the full variable domain: EAQVTQNPRYLITVTGKKLTVTCSQNMNHEYMSWYRQDPGLGLRQIYYSMNVEVTDKGDVPEGYKVSRKEKRNFPLILESPSPNQTSLYFCATLPGPRARAGANVLTFGAGSRLTVL.

This clone was observed once. This chain uses TRBV6-5 with TRBJ1-2; perhaps TRBD1 as D (5 bases). Looked up from germline, CDR1 is MNHEY and CDR2 is SVGAGI. The length of the CDR3 is 15 residues. The ends were cut back, 4 bases at V and 1 base at J, with 13 bases in the middle. CDR3 in DNA: TGTGCCAGCAGTTCAAATCCGACAGTTAACTATGGCTACACCTTC. Amino acid sequence: CASSSNPTVNYGYTF.

This chain uses TRBV6-1 with TRBJ1-4, with D unresolved. The CDR3 contains 12 residues. Trimming shortened V by 10 bases and J by 3 bases, and 9 bases separated the two germline ends. Germline values: CDR1 MNHNS, CDR2 SASEGT. The CDR3: CATGRPNEKLFF. CDR3 sequence (DNA): TGTGCCACCGGGAGGCCTAATGAAAAACTGTTTTTT.

This clone has a handful of counts. The chain is built from TRBV5-4 and TRBJ1-3; 7 positions match TRBD1. V was clipped by 4 bases and J by 3 bases; unmatched bases: 4. CDR1 is SGHNT and CDR2 is YYREEE in the germline V gene (reference sequence). The CDR3 covers 14 residues. The CDR3 DNA reads TGTGCCAGCAGCCTAGGGACAGTTGGAAACACCATATATTTT. This encodes CASSLGTVGNTIYF.

The V and J genes are TRBV28 and TRBJ2-5; 8 bases fit TRBD1. J gave up 5 bases and V 8 bases, and 7 bases lay outside the gene matches. CDR3 length equals 13 residues. Germline lookup yields CDR1 MDHEN and CDR2 SYDVKM. The CDR3 sequence: CASGQGYRETQYF. For the CDR3, the DNA is TGTGCCAGCGGACAGGGCTACCGGGAGACCCAGTACTTC.

This chain joins TRBV5-6 and TRBJ2-7; no definite D call. There are 14 residues in the CDR3. From germline, CDR1 is SGHDT and CDR2 YYEEEE. With 4 bases removed from V and 0 bases from J, the gap between germline ends came to 11 bases. The CDR3 here is CASSNQPSSYEQYF. The CDR3 DNA sequence: TGTGCCAGCAGCAATCAGCCCAGCTCCTACGAGCAGTACTTC.

This clone was recorded once. The chain couples TRBV2 to TRBJ2-2; 7 nucleotides match TRBD2. CDR1 is SNHLY and CDR2 is FYNNEI in the germline V gene. The CDR3 is 14 amino acids. V lost 7 bases to trimming and J lost 6 bases; unmatched junction nucleotides: 8. CDR3: CASTIREGAGELFF. CDR3 sequence (DNA): TGTGCCAGCACCATAAGGGAGGGCGCCGGGGAGCTGTTTTTT.

This chain links TRBV5-1 with TRBJ1-4, with TRBD1 matching over 7 bases. There are 15 residues in the CDR3. Germline V gene lookup returns CDR1 SGHRS and CDR2 YFSETQ. Trimming at V came to 5 bases and at J to 2 bases, leaving 6 bases not matched to a gene. For the CDR3, the DNA is TGCGCCAGCAGGGGACAGTCGGCTACTAATGAAAAACTGTTTTTT. Translating it yields CASRGQSATNEKLFF.

This clone was observed once. The chain is built from TRBV6-5 and TRBJ2-1; 9 bases align to TRBD1. CDR3 length equals 13 residues. The germline V gene has CDR1 MNHEY and CDR2 SVGAGI. The V and J ends lost 6 bases and 7 bases, in that order; junction bases with no gene match: 4. The CDR3 sequence is CASRGQGWNEQFF. For the CDR3, the DNA is TGTGCCAGCAGGGGACAGGGTTGGAATGAGCAGTTCTTC.

The chain is built from TRBV27 and TRBJ2-7; 9 nucleotides line up with TRBD1. CDR3 length: 15 residues. In germline, CDR1 is MNHEY, CDR2 SMNVEV (reference sequence). After removal of 4 bases from V and 4 bases from J, the junction contained 8 bases not matched to a gene. CDR3 region: CASSSQTGGIYEQYF. CDR3 in DNA: TGTGCCAGCAGTTCCCAGACAGGGGGAATTTACGAGCAGTACTTC.

The chain carries TRBV10-1 and TRBJ2-3, with 8 bases fitting TRBD2. V trimming: 3 bases; J trimming: 4 bases; junction bases outside the gene matches: 3. This CDR3 spans 14 amino acids. Per germline, CDR1 WNHNN and CDR2 SYGVQD (reference sequence). The CDR3 sequence is CASSEAGESDTQYF. The DNA for the CDR3 is TGCGCCAGCAGTGAAGCGGGAGAGTCAGATACGCAGTATTTT.

This clone has just one count. The J gene is TRBJ1-2, the V gene TRBV5-8, with a possible D match to TRBD1 (6 bases). The CDR3 sequence is 13 residues long. CDR1 and CDR2 (germline): SGHTS, YDEGEE. V gave up 0 bases and J gave up 8 bases, with 11 bases separating them. CDR3: CASSLVQGDGYTF. CDR3 nucleotides: TGTGCCAGCAGCTTGGTACAGGGAGACGGCTACACCTTC.

This clone was counted once. The CDR3 sequence is CATTYSQETQYF. CDR3 DNA: TGTGCCACTACCTACTCCCAAGAGACCCAGTACTTC. V is TRBV2 and J is TRBJ2-5; D unclear. V shed 10 bases and J shed 1 base, with 10 bases lying between them. The CDR3 has 12 amino acids. CDR1 and CDR2 from the germline V gene are SNHLY and FYNNEI.

A single count supports this clone. This specimen includes other DNA sequences encoding the same CDR3. This rearrangement joins TRBV6-5 to TRBJ1-1; D perhaps matches TRBD1 (5 bases). Germline lookup yields CDR1 MNHEY and CDR2 SVGAGI. V lost 2 bases, J lost 5 bases, and 9 bases lay in between. The CDR3 has 13 amino acids. CDR3: CASSYGGATEAFF. In DNA form, the CDR3 reads TGTGCCAGCAGTTACGGAGGGGCGACTGAAGCTTTCTTT.

The count of this clone is one. The V gene is TRBV7-3, the J gene TRBJ1-3; D is unresolved. CDR1 and CDR2 from the germline V gene are SGHTA and FQGTGA. Trimming removed 2 bases from V and 0 bases from J, with 8 bases in between. CDR3 length equals 15 residues. The CDR3 region is CASSLFRDSGNTIYF. The CDR3 coding sequence is TGTGCCAGCAGCTTATTTAGGGACTCTGGAAACACCATATATTTT.

J is TRBJ1-2 and V is TRBV10-3; D uncertain. V lost 0 bases, J lost 8 bases, and 13 bases lay in between. Germline assignment: CDR1 ENHRY and CDR2 SYGVKD. This CDR3 region has 14 residues. The CDR3 sequence is CAISESSQLSGYTF. CDR3 coding DNA: TGTGCCATCAGTGAGTCGTCCCAGTTGTCGGGCTACACCTTC.

The chain recombines TRBV7-9 with TRBJ2-2; D is perhaps TRBD1 (6 bases). In germline, CDR1 is SEHNR, CDR2 FQNEAQ (reference sequence). V was pared by 4 bases and J by 3 bases, with 15 bases between. The CDR3 loop spans 16 amino acids. The CDR3 region is CASSWPGQRDTGELFF. Here the CDR3 DNA reads TGTGCCAGCAGCTGGCCGGGACAAAGGGACACCGGGGAGCTGTTTTTT.

This clone was seen repeatedly, ten times or more. The chain joins TRBV28 to TRBJ2-7, with 8 bases that match TRBD1. Germline V gene sequence: CDR1 MDHEN, CDR2 SYDVKM. This CDR3 region has 15 residues. With 5 bases clipped from V and 3 bases from J, the junction kept 9 bases outside the gene matches. The CDR3 DNA is TGTGCCAGCAGTCCGGGGACAGGCCCTGTCTACGAGCAGTACTTC. Its translation: CASSPGTGPVYEQYF. Full variable domain (outside the CDR3, taken from reference TRBV28 and TRBJ2-7): DVKVTQSSRYLVKRTGEKVFLECVQDMDHENMFWYRQDPGLGLRLIYFSYDVKMKEKGDIPEGYSVSREKKERFSLILESASTNQTSMYLCASSPGTGPVYEQYFGPGTRLTVT.

The gene calls are TRBV5-4 and TRBJ2-2, with 8 bases fitting TRBD1. CDR1 and CDR2 (germline): SGHNT, YYREEE (reference sequence). The length of the CDR3 is 15 residues. V dropped 4 bases and J dropped 1; count of bases not matched to a gene: 3. CDR3 DNA sequence: TGTGCCAGCAGCCCGGGACAGGTGAACACCGGGGAGCTGTTTTTT. Protein product: CASSPGQVNTGELFF.

The V call is TRBV4-1, the J call TRBJ2-6; D might be TRBD1 or TRBD2, each matching 5 bases. Germline values: CDR1 MGHRA, CDR2 YSYEKL. Trimming cost V 5 bases and J 0 bases, with 14 bases left between them. The CDR3 has 17 residues. The CDR3 is CASSKGRRVSGANVLTF. The CDR3 coding sequence is TGCGCCAGCAGCAAGGGACGGAGAGTCTCTGGGGCCAACGTCCTGACTTTC.

Points on this clone: This sample includes further DNA sequences coding for the same CDR3. This chain joins TRBV27 and TRBJ1-5; no firm D call. This CDR3 contains 14 residues. CDR1 and CDR2 from the germline V gene are MNHEY and SMNVEV (reference sequence). The V end lost 6 bases, the J end lost 0 bases, and 9 bases lay between the germline ends. Here the CDR3 DNA reads TGTGCCAGCAGCCTGGGTTATAGCAATCAGCCCCAGCATTTT. Translating it yields CASSLGYSNQPQHF.

This chain uses TRBV27 with TRBJ1-1; TRBD1 is a possible D gene (6 bases). This CDR3 is built from 14 residues. Germline V gene lookup returns CDR1 MNHEY and CDR2 SMNVEV (reference sequence). The V and J ends lost 4 bases and 8 bases respectively, with 17 bases between them. The CDR3 DNA reads as TGTGCCAGCAGTTGGGGTGGACAAGGGACAGAAGCTTTCTTT. Residues: CASSWGGQGTEAFF.

A note on this clone: This sample also contains other DNA sequences that code for the same CDR3. V usage is TRBV18 and J usage is TRBJ1-2; TRBD1 is a possible D gene (6 bases). V lost 3 bases and J 6 bases, leaving 8 bases between the germline ends. The CDR3 has 12 amino acids. Germline CDR1 KGHSH, CDR2 LQKENI. The CDR3 reads CASSPRQDGYTF. CDR3 nucleotide sequence: TGTGCCAGCTCACCCCGACAGGATGGCTACACCTTC.

In this sample, this clone turned up a few times. The genes are TRBV5-5 and TRBJ1-4, with a weak D call TRBD1 (5 bases). Germline V CDR1 and CDR2: SGHKS, YYEKEE (reference sequence). V lost 3 bases and J lost 7, with 10 bases in between. The CDR3 sequence is 13 residues long. CDR3 DNA sequence: TGTGCCAGCAGCTGGGGACCCGCTGAAAAACTGTTTTTT. It yields the protein CASSWGPAEKLFF. The full variable domain, in which reference TRBV5-5 and TRBJ1-4 provide the parts outside the CDR3, is DAGVTQSPTHLIKTRGQQVTLRCSPISGHKSVSWYQQVLGQGPQFIFQYYEKEERGRGNFPDRFSARQFPNYSSELNVNALLLGDSALYLCASSWGPAEKLFFGSGTQLSVL.

This sequence joins TRBV6-6 and TRBJ1-2; 9 bases are shared with TRBD1. The CDR3 is made up of 15 amino acids. Germline V lookup: CDR1 MNHNY, CDR2 SVGAGI (reference sequence). Germline trimming cut 2 bases from V and 6 bases from J; bases unmatched to any gene: 7. The CDR3 reads CASSYHITGGDGYTF. The CDR3 coding sequence is TGTGCCAGCAGTTACCATATTACAGGGGGCGATGGCTACACCTTC.

This rearrangement joins TRBV5-1 to TRBJ2-7, with D perhaps TRBD1 or TRBD2 (5 bases each). V was trimmed by 5 bases and J by 2 bases, leaving 20 bases between them. This CDR3 comprises 16 residues. Germline assignment: CDR1 SGHRS and CDR2 YFSETQ. CDR3 coding DNA: TGCGCCAGCAGACCCTTCGCCTCCGGGGCCGCCTACGAGCAGTACTTC. Translating gives CASRPFASGAAYEQYF.

The CDR3 nucleotides are TGCGCCAGCAGTGAGTCCCAAAGTGAAAAACTGTTTTTT. Translated, it gives CASSESQSEKLFF. The chain carries TRBV10-1 and TRBJ1-4; D gene uncertain. Trimming pared 0 bases from V and 7 bases from J, leaving 6 bases between. Germline CDR1 reads WNHNN; CDR2 reads SYGVQD (reference sequence). This CDR3 region has 13 residues.